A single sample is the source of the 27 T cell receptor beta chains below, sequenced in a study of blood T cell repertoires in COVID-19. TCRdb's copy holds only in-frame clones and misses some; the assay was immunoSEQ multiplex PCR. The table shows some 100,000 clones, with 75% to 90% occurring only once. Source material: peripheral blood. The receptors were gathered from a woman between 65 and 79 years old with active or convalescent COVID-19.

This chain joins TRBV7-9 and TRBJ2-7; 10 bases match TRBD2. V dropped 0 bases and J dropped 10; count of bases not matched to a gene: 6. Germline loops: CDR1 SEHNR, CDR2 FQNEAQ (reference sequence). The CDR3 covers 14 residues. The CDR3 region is CASSLAGLAGVQYF. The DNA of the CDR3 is TGTGCCAGCAGCTTAGCCGGGCTAGCGGGAGTACAGTACTTC.

In nucleotides, the CDR3 is TGTGCCAGCAGCCCGGACAGTACCTACGAGCAGTACTTC. This gives the protein CASSPDSTYEQYF. This rearrangement joins TRBV7-9 to TRBJ2-7; D perhaps matches TRBD1 (6 bases). This CDR3 is 13 amino acids long. CDR1 SEHNR and CDR2 FQNEAQ come from the germline V gene (reference sequence). The V and J ends lost 5 bases and 2 bases respectively, with 10 bases between them.

CDR3 nucleotide sequence: TGTGCTAGTGGTCCCACCCGGACAGGTGGAGAGACCCAGTACTTC. As protein: CASGPTRTGGETQYF. The rearrangement joins TRBV12-5 to TRBJ2-5, with TRBD1 matching over 7 bases. CDR1 LGHNT and CDR2 FRNRAP come from the germline V gene. This CDR3 region has 15 residues. J lost 4 bases, V lost 5 bases, and 10 bases had no gene match.

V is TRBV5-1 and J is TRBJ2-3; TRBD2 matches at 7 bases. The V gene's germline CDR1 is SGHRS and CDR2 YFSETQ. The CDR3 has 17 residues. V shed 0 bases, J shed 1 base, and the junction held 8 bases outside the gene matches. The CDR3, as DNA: TGCGCCAGCAGCTTGGAAGGGCGGGAGAGGGGCACAGATACGCAGTATTTT. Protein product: CASSLEGRERGTDTQYF.

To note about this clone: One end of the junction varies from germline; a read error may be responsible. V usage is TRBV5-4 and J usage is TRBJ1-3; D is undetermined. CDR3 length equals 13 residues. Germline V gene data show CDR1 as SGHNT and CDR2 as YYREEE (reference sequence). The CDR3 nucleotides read TGTGCCAACAGCCATATCGAGGGAAACACCATATATTTT. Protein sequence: CANSHIEGNTIYF.

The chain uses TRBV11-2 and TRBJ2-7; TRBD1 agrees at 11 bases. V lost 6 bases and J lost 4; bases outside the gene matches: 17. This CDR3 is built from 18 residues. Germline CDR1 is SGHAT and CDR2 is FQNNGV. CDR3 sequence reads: CASSPLGRDRGSIYEQYF. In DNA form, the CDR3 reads TGTGCCAGCAGTCCCCTTGGCCGGGACAGGGGGAGTATATACGAGCAGTACTTC.

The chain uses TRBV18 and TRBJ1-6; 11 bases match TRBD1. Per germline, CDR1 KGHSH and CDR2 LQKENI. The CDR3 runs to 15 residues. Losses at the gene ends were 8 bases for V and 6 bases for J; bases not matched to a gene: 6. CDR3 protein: CASSGTGGSNSPLHF. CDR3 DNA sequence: TGTGCCAGCAGCGGGACAGGGGGGAGTAATTCACCCCTCCACTTT. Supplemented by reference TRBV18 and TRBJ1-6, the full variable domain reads NAGVMQNPRHLVRRRGQEARLRCSPMKGHSHVYWYRQLPEEGLKFMVYLQKENIIDESGMPKERFSAEFPKEGPSILRIQQVVRGDSAAYFCASSGTGGSNSPLHFGNGTRLTVT.

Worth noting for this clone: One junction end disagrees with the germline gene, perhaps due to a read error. The CDR3 spells CASSQESVNSGYTF. The CDR3 region has the DNA TGTGCCAGCAGCCAAGAGTCGGTCAACTCTGGCTACACCTTC. This sequence joins TRBV3-1 (or the pseudogene TRBV3-2) and TRBJ1-2; D remains ambiguous. CDR1 and CDR2 (germline): LGHDT, YNNKEL (reference sequence). This CDR3 has 14 amino acids.

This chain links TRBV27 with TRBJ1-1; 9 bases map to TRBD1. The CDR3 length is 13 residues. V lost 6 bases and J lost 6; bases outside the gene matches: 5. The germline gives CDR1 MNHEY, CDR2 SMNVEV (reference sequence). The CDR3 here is CASRTGGGAEAFF. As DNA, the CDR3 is TGTGCCAGCAGGACAGGGGGGGGCGCTGAAGCTTTCTTT.

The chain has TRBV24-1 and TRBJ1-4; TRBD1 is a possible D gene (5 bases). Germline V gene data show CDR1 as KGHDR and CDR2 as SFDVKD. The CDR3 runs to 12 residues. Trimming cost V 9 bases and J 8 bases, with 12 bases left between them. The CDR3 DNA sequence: TGTGCCACCGGGGCAGGACGAGAAAAACTGTTTTTT. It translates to CATGAGREKLFF.

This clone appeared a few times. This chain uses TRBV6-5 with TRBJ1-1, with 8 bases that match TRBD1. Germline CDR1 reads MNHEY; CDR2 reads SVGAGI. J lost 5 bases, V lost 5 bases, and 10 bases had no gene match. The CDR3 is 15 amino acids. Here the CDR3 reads CASSNDRGRGTEAFF. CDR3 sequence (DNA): TGTGCCAGCAGTAACGACAGGGGTAGAGGGACTGAAGCTTTCTTT.

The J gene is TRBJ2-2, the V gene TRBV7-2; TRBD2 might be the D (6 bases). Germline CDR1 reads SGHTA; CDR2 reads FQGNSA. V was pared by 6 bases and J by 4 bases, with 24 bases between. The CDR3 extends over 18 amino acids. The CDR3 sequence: CASRDGGVSQRSTGELFF. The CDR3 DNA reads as TGTGCCAGCAGAGATGGCGGGGTTTCGCAGCGGAGCACCGGGGAGCTGTTTTTT.

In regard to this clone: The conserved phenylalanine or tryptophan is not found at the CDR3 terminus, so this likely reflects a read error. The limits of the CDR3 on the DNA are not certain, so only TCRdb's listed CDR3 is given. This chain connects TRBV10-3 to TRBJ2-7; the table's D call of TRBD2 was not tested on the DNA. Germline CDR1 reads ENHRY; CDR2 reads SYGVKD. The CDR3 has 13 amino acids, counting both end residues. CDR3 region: CAISESGTTPFRI.

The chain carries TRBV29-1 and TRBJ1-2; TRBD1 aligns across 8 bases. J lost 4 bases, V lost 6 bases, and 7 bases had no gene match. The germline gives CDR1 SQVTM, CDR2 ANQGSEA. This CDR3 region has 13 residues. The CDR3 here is CSVVTGGTYGYTF. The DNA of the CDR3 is TGCAGCGTGGTAACAGGGGGTACCTATGGCTACACCTTC.

Here the CDR3 DNA reads TGTGCCAGCACCCCAGGGTTGGGGCGTTTTGAAAAACTGTTTTTT. Its protein is CASTPGLGRFEKLFF. This chain connects TRBV28 to TRBJ1-4; D is possibly TRBD1 (5 bases). Trimming removed 7 bases at V and 7 bases at J, with 19 bases between. Germline lookup yields CDR1 MDHEN and CDR2 SYDVKM. The CDR3 loop spans 15 amino acids.

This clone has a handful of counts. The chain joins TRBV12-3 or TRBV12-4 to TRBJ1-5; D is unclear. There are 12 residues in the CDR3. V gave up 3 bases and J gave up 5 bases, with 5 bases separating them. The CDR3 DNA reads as TGTGCCAGCAGTTTCGCAGATCAGCCCCAGCATTTT. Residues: CASSFADQPQHF.

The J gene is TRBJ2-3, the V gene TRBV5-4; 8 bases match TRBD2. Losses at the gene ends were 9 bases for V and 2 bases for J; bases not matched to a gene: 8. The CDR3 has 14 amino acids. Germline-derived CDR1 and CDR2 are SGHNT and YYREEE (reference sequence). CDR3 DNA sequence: TGTGCCACCCAGCGGGAGTCCTACACAGATACGCAGTATTTT. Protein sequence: CATQRESYTDTQYF.

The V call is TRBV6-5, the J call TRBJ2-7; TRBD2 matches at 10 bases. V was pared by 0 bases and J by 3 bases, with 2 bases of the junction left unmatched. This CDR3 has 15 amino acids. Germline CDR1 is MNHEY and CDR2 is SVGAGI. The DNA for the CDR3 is TGTGCCAGCAGTTACTCTCCTAGCGGGAGCTACGAGCAGTACTTC. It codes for CASSYSPSGSYEQYF.

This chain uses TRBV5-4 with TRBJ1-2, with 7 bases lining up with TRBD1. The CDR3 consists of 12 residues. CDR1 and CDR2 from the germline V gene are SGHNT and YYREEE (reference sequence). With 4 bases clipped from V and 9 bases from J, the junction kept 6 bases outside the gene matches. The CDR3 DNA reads TGTGCCAGCAGCCCCCGACAGGGTAGCTACACCTTC. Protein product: CASSPRQGSYTF.

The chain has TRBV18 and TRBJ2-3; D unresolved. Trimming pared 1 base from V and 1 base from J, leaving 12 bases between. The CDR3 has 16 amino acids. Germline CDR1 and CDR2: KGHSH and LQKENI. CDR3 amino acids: CASSPLPRVGTDTQYF. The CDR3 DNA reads TGTGCCAGCTCACCACTCCCGCGTGTCGGCACAGATACGCAGTATTTT. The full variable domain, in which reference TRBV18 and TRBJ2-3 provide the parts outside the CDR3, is NAGVMQNPRHLVRRRGQEARLRCSPMKGHSHVYWYRQLPEEGLKFMVYLQKENIIDESGMPKERFSAEFPKEGPSILRIQQVVRGDSAAYFCASSPLPRVGTDTQYFGPGTRLTVL.

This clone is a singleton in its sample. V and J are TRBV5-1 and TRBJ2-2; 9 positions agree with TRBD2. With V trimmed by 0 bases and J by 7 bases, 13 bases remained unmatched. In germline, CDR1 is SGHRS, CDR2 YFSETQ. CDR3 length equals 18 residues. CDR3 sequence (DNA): TGCGCCAGCAGCTTGGTCCCCCCCCTAGCGGGGAATAGCGGGGAGCTGTTTTTT. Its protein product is CASSLVPPLAGNSGELFF.

In DNA form, the CDR3 reads TGTGCCAGTAGTATAGATTCGCGCGGGAACAATGAGCAGTTCTTC. This translates into CASSIDSRGNNEQFF. The chain employs TRBV19 and TRBJ2-1; maybe TRBD2 (6 bases). V shed 0 bases and J shed 5 bases, with 11 bases lying between them. The CDR3 is 15 amino acids. Germline CDR1 and CDR2: LNHDA and SQIVND (reference sequence).

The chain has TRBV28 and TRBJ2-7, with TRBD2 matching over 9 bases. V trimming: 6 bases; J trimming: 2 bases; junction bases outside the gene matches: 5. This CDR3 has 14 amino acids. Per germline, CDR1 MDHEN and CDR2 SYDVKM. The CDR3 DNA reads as TGTGCCAGCAGGGGGACTAGCAGGACCTACGAGCAGTACTTC. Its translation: CASRGTSRTYEQYF.

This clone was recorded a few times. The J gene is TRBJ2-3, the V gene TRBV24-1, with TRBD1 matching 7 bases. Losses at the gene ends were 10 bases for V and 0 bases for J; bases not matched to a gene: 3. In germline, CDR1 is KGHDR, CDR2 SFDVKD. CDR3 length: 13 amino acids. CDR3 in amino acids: CATRDSSTDTQYF. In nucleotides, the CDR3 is TGTGCCACACGGGACAGTAGCACAGATACGCAGTATTTT.

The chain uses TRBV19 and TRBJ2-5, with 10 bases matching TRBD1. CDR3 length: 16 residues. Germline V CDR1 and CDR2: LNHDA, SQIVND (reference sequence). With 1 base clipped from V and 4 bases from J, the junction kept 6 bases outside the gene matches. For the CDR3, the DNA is TGTGCCAGTAGTATAGGCTGGACAGGGGGTTCAGAGACCCAGTACTTC. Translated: CASSIGWTGGSETQYF.

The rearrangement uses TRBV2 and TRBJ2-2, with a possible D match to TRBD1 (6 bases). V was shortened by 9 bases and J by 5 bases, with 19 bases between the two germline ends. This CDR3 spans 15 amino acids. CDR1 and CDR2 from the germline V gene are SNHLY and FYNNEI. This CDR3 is CASSSERGKTGELFF. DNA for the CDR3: TGTGCCAGTTCGTCGGAAAGGGGGAAGACCGGGGAGCTGTTTTTT.

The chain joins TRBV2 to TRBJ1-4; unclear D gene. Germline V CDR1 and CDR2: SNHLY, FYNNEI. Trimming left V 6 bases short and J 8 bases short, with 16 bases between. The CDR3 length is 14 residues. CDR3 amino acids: CASRLQPPPEKLFF. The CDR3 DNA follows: TGTGCCAGCAGGTTACAACCTCCCCCGGAAAAACTGTTTTTT.